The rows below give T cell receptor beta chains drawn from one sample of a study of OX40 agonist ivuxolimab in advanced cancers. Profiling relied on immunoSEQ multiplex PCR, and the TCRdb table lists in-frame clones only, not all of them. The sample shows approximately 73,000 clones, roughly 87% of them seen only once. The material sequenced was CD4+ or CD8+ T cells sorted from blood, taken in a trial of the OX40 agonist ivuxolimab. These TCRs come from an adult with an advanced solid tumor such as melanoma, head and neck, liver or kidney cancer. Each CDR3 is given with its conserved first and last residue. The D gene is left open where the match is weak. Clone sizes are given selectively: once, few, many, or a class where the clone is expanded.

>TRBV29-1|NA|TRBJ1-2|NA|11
CSVASNYGYTF
TGCAGCGTTGCCTCTAACTATGGCTACACCTTC
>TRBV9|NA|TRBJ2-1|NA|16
CASSVVGGGSYNEQFF
TGTGCCAGCAGCGTGGTGGGGGGAGGTTCCTACAATGAGCAGTTCTTC
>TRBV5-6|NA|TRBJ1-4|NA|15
CASSLYQGFNEKLFF
TGTGCCAGCAGCTTATATCAGGGGTTTAATGAAAAACTGTTTTTT
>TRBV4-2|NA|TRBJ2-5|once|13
CASSQDRAKTQYF
TGTGCCAGCAGCCAAGATAGGGCGAAGACCCAGTACTTC
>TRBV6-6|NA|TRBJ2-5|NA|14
CASRRQGHGETQYF
TGTGCCAGCAGACGCCAGGGGCATGGAGAGACCCAGTACTTC
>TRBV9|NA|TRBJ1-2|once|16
CASSVEQAYPSRGYTF
TGTGCCAGCAGCGTAGAACAGGCGTATCCCTCAAGGGGCTACACCTTC
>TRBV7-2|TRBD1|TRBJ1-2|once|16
CASSPSGQGFPYGYTF
TGTGCCAGCAGCCCCTCGGGACAGGGGTTTCCCTATGGCTACACCTTC
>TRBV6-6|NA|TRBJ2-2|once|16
CASIHGTFANTGELFF
TGTGCCAGCATCCACGGGACTTTCGCGAACACCGGGGAGCTGTTTTTT
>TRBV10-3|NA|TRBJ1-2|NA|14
CAISAGTSNYGYTF
TGTGCCATCAGTGCTGGGACTTCTAACTATGGCTACACCTTC
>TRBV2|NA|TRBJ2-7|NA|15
CASSDWGRHSYEQYF
TGTGCCAGCAGTGATTGGGGCAGGCATTCCTACGAGCAGTACTTC
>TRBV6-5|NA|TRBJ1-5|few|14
CASSGRQGNQPQHF
TGTGCCAGCAGTGGTAGACAGGGCAATCAGCCCCAGCATTTT
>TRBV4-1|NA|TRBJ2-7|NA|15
CASSQGLVGVHEQYF
TGCGCCAGCAGCCAAGGACTAGTCGGGGTCCACGAGCAGTACTTC
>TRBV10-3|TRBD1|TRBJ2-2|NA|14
CAIKTQGAPGELFF
TGTGCCATTAAGACGCAGGGGGCTCCCGGGGAGCTGTTTTTT
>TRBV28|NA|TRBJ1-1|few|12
CASTTGVAAAFF
TGTGCCAGCACCACGGGAGTAGCTGCCGCTTTCTTT
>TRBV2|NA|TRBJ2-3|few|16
CASKPGAGALTDTQYF
TGTGCCAGCAAGCCGGGGGCAGGGGCCCTCACAGATACGCAGTATTTT
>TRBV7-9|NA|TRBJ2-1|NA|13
CASSPLGSSEQFF
TGTGCCAGCAGCCCTTTGGGTAGCAGTGAGCAGTTCTTC
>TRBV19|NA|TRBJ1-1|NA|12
CASYPGAGRAFF
TGTGCCAGTTACCCGGGGGCAGGGCGCGCTTTCTTT
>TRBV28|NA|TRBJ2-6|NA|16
CASSSGAGLGANVLTF
TGTGCCAGCAGTTCAGGGGCGGGGCTGGGGGCCAACGTCCTGACTTTC
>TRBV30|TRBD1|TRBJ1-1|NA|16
CAWKLAGLDRGREAFF
TGTGCCTGGAAATTGGCGGGTTTGGACAGGGGGCGTGAAGCTTTCTTT
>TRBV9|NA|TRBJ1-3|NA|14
CASSVNSKGNTIYF
TGTGCCAGCAGCGTAAACAGTAAGGGAAACACCATATATTTT
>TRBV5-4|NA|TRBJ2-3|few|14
CATADPSSTDTQYF
TGTGCCACCGCTGACCCCTCAAGCACAGATACGCAGTATTTT
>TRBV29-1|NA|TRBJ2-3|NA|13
CSVAWALTDTQYF
TGCAGCGTTGCCTGGGCCCTCACAGATACGCAGTATTTT
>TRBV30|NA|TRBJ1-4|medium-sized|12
CAWTQGYEKLFF
TGTGCCTGGACTCAGGGGTATGAAAAACTGTTTTTT
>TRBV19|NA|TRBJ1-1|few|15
CASSAPTGRVTEAFF
TGTGCCAGTAGCGCCCCGACGGGGCGTGTCACTGAAGCTTTCTTT
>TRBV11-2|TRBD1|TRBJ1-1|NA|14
CASSMTGRGTEAFF
TGTGCCAGCAGCATGACAGGGCGGGGGACTGAAGCTTTCTTT
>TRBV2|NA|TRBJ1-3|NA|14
CASSESGFGNTIYF
TGTGCCAGCAGTGAATCGGGTTTTGGAAACACCATATATTTT
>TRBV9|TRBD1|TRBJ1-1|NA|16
CASSSRGMGLNTEAFF
TGTGCCAGCAGCTCCAGGGGGATGGGGTTGAACACTGAAGCTTTCTTT
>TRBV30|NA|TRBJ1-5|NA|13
CAWRTESNQPQHF
TGTGCCTGGAGGACCGAGAGCAATCAGCCCCAGCATTTT
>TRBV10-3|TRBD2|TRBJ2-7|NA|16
CAISDKSGRALNEQYF
TGTGCCATCAGTGATAAAAGCGGGAGGGCCCTGAACGAGCAGTACTTC
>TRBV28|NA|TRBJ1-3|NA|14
CASSFPTGGDTIYF
TGTGCCAGCAGTTTCCCCACCGGCGGTGACACCATATATTTT
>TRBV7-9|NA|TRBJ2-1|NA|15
CASSVSGTSYNEQFF
TGTGCCAGCAGCGTGAGCGGTACCTCCTACAATGAGCAGTTCTTC
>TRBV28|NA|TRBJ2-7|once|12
CASGQYTYEQYF
TGTGCCAGCGGGCAATATACCTACGAGCAGTACTTC
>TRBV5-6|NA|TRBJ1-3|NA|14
CASSLRSSGNTIYF
TGTGCCAGCAGCCTCAGGAGCTCTGGAAACACCATATATTTT
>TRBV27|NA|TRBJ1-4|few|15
CASSLKFATNEKLFF
TGTGCCAGCAGTCTTAAGTTTGCAACTAATGAAAAACTGTTTTTT
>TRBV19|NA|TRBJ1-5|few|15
CASKDGAPAYQPQHF
TGTGCCAGTAAGGATGGGGCCCCGGCCTATCAGCCCCAGCATTTT
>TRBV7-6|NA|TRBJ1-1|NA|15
CASSRQGGSYTEAFF
TGTGCCAGCAGCCGGCAAGGGGGTTCGTACACTGAAGCTTTCTTT
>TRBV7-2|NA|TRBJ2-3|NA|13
CASSLGSTDTQYF
TGTGCCAGCAGCTTGGGGTCCACAGATACGCAGTATTTT
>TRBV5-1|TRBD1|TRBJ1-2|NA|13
CASSPWTGRGYTF
TGCGCCAGCAGCCCCTGGACAGGGCGAGGCTACACCTTC
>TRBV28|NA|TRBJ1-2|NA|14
CASSSAGAAYGYTF
TGTGCCAGCAGTTCGGCAGGGGCGGCCTATGGCTACACCTTC
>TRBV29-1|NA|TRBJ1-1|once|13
CSVDKAGNTEAFF
TGCAGCGTTGATAAGGCCGGGAACACTGAAGCTTTCTTT
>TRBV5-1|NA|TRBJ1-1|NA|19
CASSLFRADNSRGNTEAFF
TGCGCCAGCAGCTTGTTTAGGGCTGACAATTCTAGGGGGAACACTGAAGCTTTCTTT
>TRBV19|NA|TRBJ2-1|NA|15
CASSIDQFSYNEQFF
TGTGCCAGTAGTATAGACCAGTTCTCCTACAATGAGCAGTTCTTC
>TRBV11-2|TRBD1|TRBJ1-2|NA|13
CASSPDRDYGYTF
TGTGCCAGCAGCCCCGACAGGGACTATGGCTACACCTTC
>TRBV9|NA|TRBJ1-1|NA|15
CASSGAGTLNTEAFF
TGTGCCAGCAGCGGTGCCGGGACATTGAACACTGAAGCTTTCTTT
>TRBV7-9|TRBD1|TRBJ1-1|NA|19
CASSPLGYRGIVMNTEAFF
TGTGCCAGCAGCCCCCTGGGGTACAGGGGTATAGTCATGAACACTGAAGCTTTCTTT
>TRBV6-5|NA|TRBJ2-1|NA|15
CASSPKRGSYNEQFF
TGTGCCAGCAGCCCAAAGAGGGGCTCCTACAATGAGCAGTTCTTC